The 24 T cell receptor beta chains presented below share a single source sample, sequenced in a study of T-cell memory formation after mild COVID-19. TCRdb reprocessed the 5' RACE reads via MiXCR and lists one record per CDR3 protein. The sample lists hundreds of thousands of distinct CDR3 sequences, over 15% occurring once. What was sequenced was PBMCs or a T cell subset sorted from them (not recorded which). Every receptor here comes from an adult woman who had mild COVID-19 (a few samples of this study predate the infection). Cell type and time point are not known.

This clonotype has at least ten counts. CDR3 amino acids: CASRPPSGLYEQYF. For the CDR3, the DNA is TGTGCCAGCAGACCCCCTAGCGGGCTCTACGAGCAGTACTTC. V and J are TRBV12-3 or TRBV12-4 and TRBJ2-7, with 8 bases matching TRBD2. The CDR3 consists of 14 residues. The V gene end was trimmed by 6 bases and the J gene end by 3 bases; junction bases not matched to a gene: 7.

Only a few counts were recorded for this clonotype. The chain couples TRBV29-1 to TRBJ2-7; D might be TRBD2 (7 bases). The germline V and J ends were trimmed by 7 bases and 3 bases, with 19 bases remaining between them. The CDR3 spans 14 residues. CDR1 SQVTM and CDR2 ANQGSEA come from the germline V gene. As DNA, the CDR3 is TGCAGCGCTGTTACCCTCGGGGGGCGCTACGAGCAGTACTTC. As protein: CSAVTLGGRYEQYF.

This chain connects TRBV7-9 to TRBJ1-2, with TRBD1 as a possible D gene (5 bases). The CDR3 has 13 residues. Trimming took off 0 bases at V and 8 bases at J, with 10 bases between the two ends. Looked up from germline, CDR1 is SEHNR and CDR2 is FQNEAQ (reference sequence). CDR3 protein: CASSLAGTNGYTF. Here the CDR3 DNA reads TGTGCCAGCAGCTTAGCAGGGACGAACGGCTACACCTTC.

This clonotype has only a few counts. The chain joins TRBV6-5 to TRBJ2-2; 8 bases match TRBD2. This CDR3 has 14 amino acids. The junction had 5 bases not matched to a gene; V was cut back by 4 bases and J by 7 bases. Germline V gene sequence: CDR1 MNHEY, CDR2 SVGAGI. In DNA form, the CDR3 reads TGTGCCAGCAGTTTCAGCGGGGGTCTCGGGGAGCTGTTTTTT. It translates to CASSFSGGLGELFF.

V and J are TRBV9 and TRBJ1-5; unclear D gene. Between the trimmed V and J ends, which lost 2 bases and 5 bases, there was a span of 11 bases. CDR3 size: 14 residues. Germline V gene lookup returns CDR1 SGDLS and CDR2 YYNGEE. CDR3 bases: TGTGCCAGCAGCGTCGAGTCAGAGGATCAGCCCCAGCATTTT. Residues: CASSVESEDQPQHF. Variable domain in full (rest from reference TRBV9 and TRBJ1-5): DSGVTQTPKHLITATGQRVTLRCSPRSGDLSVYWYQQSLDQGLQFLIQYYNGEERAKGNILERFSAQQFPDLHSELNLSSLELGDSALYFCASSVESEDQPQHFGDGTRLSIL.

This chain connects TRBV11-3 to TRBJ2-3; D might be TRBD2 (6 bases). The CDR3 has 17 amino acids. In germline, CDR1 is SGHNT, CDR2 YENEEA. V lost 5 bases to trimming and J lost 3 bases, with 21 bases between them. The CDR3 bases are TGTGCCAGCAGCACCTTCTGGGGGGAGAGGAGTACAGATACGCAGTATTTT. It translates to CASSTFWGERSTDTQYF.

This sequence joins TRBV29-1 and TRBJ1-4, with no clear D. This CDR3 has 10 amino acids. Trimming pared 5 bases from V and 6 bases from J, leaving 4 bases between. CDR1 is SQVTM, CDR2 ANQGSEA, per germline. The CDR3 coding sequence is TGCAGCGTTTATGATGAAAAACTGTTTTTT. Translated: CSVYDEKLFF.

V is TRBV10-3 and J is TRBJ2-3, with TRBD2 matching 7 bases. Germline V gene sequence: CDR1 ENHRY, CDR2 SYGVKD. The CDR3 covers 16 residues. V lost 6 bases to trimming and J lost 3 bases; unmatched junction nucleotides: 12. In DNA form, the CDR3 reads TGTGCCATCAGCGAGATACGGGGCGGGGGAACAGATACGCAGTATTTT. Its protein is CAISEIRGGGTDTQYF.

The CDR3 protein is CASRRTGPTDTQYF. The CDR3, as DNA: TGTGCCAGCAGAAGGACAGGGCCCACAGATACGCAGTATTTT. The chain couples TRBV12-3 or TRBV12-4 to TRBJ2-3, with TRBD1 matching 8 bases. The ends lost 6 bases at V and 2 bases at J; junction bases unmatched: 4. The CDR3 contains 14 residues.

There are a few counts of this clonotype. This CDR3 reads CASRRDQTPGANVLTF. The DNA of the CDR3 is TGTGCCAGCAGAAGAGATCAGACCCCTGGGGCCAACGTCCTGACTTTC. V usage is TRBV5-5 and J usage is TRBJ2-6; D gene uncertain. CDR1 and CDR2 from the germline V gene are SGHKS and YYEKEE (reference sequence). The CDR3 has 16 amino acids. Trimming took off 5 bases at V and 2 bases at J, with 14 bases between the two ends.

The chain joins TRBV5-1 to TRBJ2-3; 7 nucleotides align to TRBD2. The V gene's germline CDR1 is SGHRS and CDR2 YFSETQ. CDR3 size: 16 residues. V gave up 7 bases and J gave up 6 bases; unmatched junction bases: 17. CDR3 amino acids: CASSSGGTTTSDTQYF. The CDR3 DNA reads TGCGCCAGCTCCTCCGGTGGGACTACCACTTCGGATACGCAGTATTTT. The full variable domain, completed using reference TRBV5-1 and TRBJ2-3, is KAGVTQTPRYLIKTRGQQVTLSCSPISGHRSVSWYQQTPGQGLQFLFEYFSETQRNKGNFPGRFSGRQFSNSRSEMNVSTLELGDSALYLCASSSGGTTTSDTQYFGPGTRLTVL.

The gene calls are TRBV11-1 and TRBJ2-2; 11 bases match TRBD2. Germline V CDR1 and CDR2: SGHAT, FQDESV (reference sequence). The CDR3 runs 16 residues. The trim removed 0 bases at V and 7 bases at J, leaving 4 bases unmatched. CDR3 in amino acids: CASSLALAGAHGELFF. CDR3 coding DNA: TGTGCCAGCAGCTTAGCACTAGCGGGAGCCCACGGGGAGCTGTTTTTT.

The chain is built from TRBV7-2 and TRBJ2-1, with TRBD2 matching over 8 bases. The CDR3 is made up of 17 amino acids. Germline V gene lookup returns CDR1 SGHTA and CDR2 FQGNSA. With V trimmed by 3 bases and J by 0 bases, 7 bases remained unmatched. CDR3 in amino acids: CASSFALADSSYNEQFF. The CDR3 nucleotides read TGTGCCAGCAGCTTCGCACTAGCGGATAGCTCCTACAATGAGCAGTTCTTC.

The rearrangement uses TRBV5-1 and TRBJ2-1; D is perhaps TRBD1 or TRBD2 (5 bases each). CDR1 is SGHRS, CDR2 YFSETQ, per germline. The CDR3 contains 15 residues. V gave up 0 bases and J gave up 7 bases, with 14 bases separating them. CDR3 sequence: CASSLEGDVENEQFF. CDR3 coding DNA: TGCGCCAGCAGCTTGGAAGGGGACGTGGAGAATGAGCAGTTCTTC.

The chain joins TRBV24-1 to TRBJ2-3, with 9 bases lining up with TRBD1. CDR1 is KGHDR, CDR2 SFDVKD, per germline. CDR3 size: 17 residues. Trimming took 3 bases from V and 2 from J; bases not matched to a gene: 8. CDR3 protein: CATSDPGQGTFTDTQYF. The CDR3 nucleotides are TGTGCCACCAGTGATCCCGGACAGGGGACCTTCACAGATACGCAGTATTTT.

This clonotype was counted only a few times. This rearrangement joins TRBV5-1 to TRBJ2-7; either TRBD1 or TRBD2 may fit D (5 bases each). This CDR3 is 15 amino acids long. The germline V gene has CDR1 SGHRS and CDR2 YFSETQ. Deletions cut 5 bases from V and 2 bases from J, with 17 bases between. As DNA, the CDR3 is TGCGCCAGCAGTAGCGAGGCAGGGTGGACCTACGAGCAGTACTTC. It translates to CASSSEAGWTYEQYF.

The CDR3 region is CASSLAPTGGTGELFF. The CDR3 DNA is TGTGCCAGCAGCTTAGCGCCGACAGGGGGCACCGGGGAGCTGTTTTTT. V gene TRBV7-9 combines with J gene TRBJ2-2; 9 bases line up with TRBD1. The germline V gene encodes CDR1 SEHNR and CDR2 FQNEAQ (reference sequence). The ends lost 0 bases at V and 4 bases at J; junction bases unmatched: 3. The CDR3 is 16 residues long.

This chain links TRBV6-2 or TRBV6-3 with TRBJ1-2; no clear D gene. The ends were cut back, 4 bases at V and 5 bases at J, with 8 bases in the middle. The CDR3 length is 12 residues. Germline V lookup: CDR1 MNHEY, CDR2 SVGEGT. CDR3 amino acids: CASSFGAYGYTF. The DNA for the CDR3 is TGTGCCAGCAGTTTTGGAGCGTATGGCTACACCTTC.

The chain uses TRBV2 and TRBJ1-1; unclear D gene. Germline CDR1 reads SNHLY; CDR2 reads FYNNEI. Trimming pared 6 bases from V and 7 bases from J, leaving 9 bases between. The CDR3 is 11 residues long. The CDR3 protein is CASRWADEAFF. In DNA, the CDR3 is TGTGCCAGCAGGTGGGCGGATGAAGCTTTCTTT.

The rearrangement links TRBV7-9 to TRBJ1-2, with 10 bases aligning to TRBD1. CDR3 length equals 16 residues. V was pared by 5 bases and J by 6 bases, with 12 bases of the junction left unmatched. Germline V gene sequence: CDR1 SEHNR, CDR2 FQNEAQ (reference sequence). CDR3 DNA sequence: TGTGCCAGCAGCGCGGGGGGACAGGGGCTGGAGCATGGCTACACCTTC. Translated, it gives CASSAGGQGLEHGYTF.

In nucleotides, the CDR3 is TGCGCCAGCAGCTTGGTGACTTCTGGGGCCAACGTCCTGACTTTC. Translated: CASSLVTSGANVLTF. The chain carries TRBV5-1 and TRBJ2-6; D not certain. Germline loops: CDR1 SGHRS, CDR2 YFSETQ. The CDR3 totals 15 residues. V was clipped by 0 bases and J by 1 base, with 5 bases between them.

V and J are TRBV9 and TRBJ2-7; perhaps TRBD1 as D (7 bases). Germline assignment: CDR1 SGDLS and CDR2 YYNGEE. The CDR3 consists of 13 residues. The V end was cut by 0 bases, the J end by 6 bases, with 10 bases between. The CDR3 region is CASSVGQGGEQYF. The CDR3 DNA is TGTGCCAGCAGCGTAGGGCAGGGGGGCGAGCAGTACTTC.

V and J are TRBV7-9 and TRBJ1-1; no firm D call. This CDR3 spans 15 amino acids. Trimming left V 6 bases short and J 0 bases short, with 14 bases between. Germline CDR1 is SEHNR and CDR2 is FQNEAQ (reference sequence). The CDR3 bases are TGTGCCAGCAGGGGATTGGTGTTGATGAACACTGAAGCTTTCTTT. Residues: CASRGLVLMNTEAFF.

The V call is TRBV5-1, the J call TRBJ2-3; TRBD1 matches 7 bases. The CDR3 totals 14 residues. V lost 3 bases, J lost 4 bases, and 5 bases stayed unmatched. The germline CDR1 and CDR2 sequences are SGHRS and YFSETQ. In nucleotides, the CDR3 is TGCGCCAGCAGCTCGACAGGGTTCCCAGATACGCAGTATTTT. Translated, it gives CASSSTGFPDTQYF.